This T cell receptor beta chain was obtained from a study of radiotherapy plus CTLA-4 blockade in lung cancer. About the study: Objective response was observed in roughly a sixth of patients, and disease control in 30% to 35%.

Enrolled patients, whose metastatic non-small-cell lung cancer was chemo-refractory, received focal radiation plus CTLA-4 blockade with ipilimumab. The data were produced by immunoSEQ multiplex PCR, yet TCRdb's version contains in-frame clones alone and is incomplete. The table records some 100,000 clones, approximately 80% of them present only once. Of note for this clone: What it binds is not known.

Germline V lookup: CDR1 SQVTM, CDR2 ANQGSEA. Trimming cost V 1 base and J 4 bases, with 13 bases left between them. The CDR3 runs to 15 residues. General study results and limits: Early clonal dynamics of blood T cells, together with interferon-beta, were reported as the best response predictor. Tumor-origin TCR clones grew in blood after radiotherapy plus ipilimumab.

The sample here was peripheral blood, taken from a patient treated with radiotherapy plus ipilimumab. This sequence joins TRBV29-1 and TRBJ1-4; no reliable D call. The sequence came from a human donor with non-small cell lung cancer that progressed on radiotherapy plus ipilimumab. CDR3 sequence reads: CSVEVEGRLNEKLFF. CDR3 in DNA: TGCAGCGTTGAAGTTGAAGGACGGCTTAATGAAAAACTGTTTTTT.